This TCR beta chain was obtained from a study of T cell repertoires in cytomegalovirus infection. In the study overall: Matching HLA type and CMV infection were both indicated by public TCR beta signatures.

In this sample, this clonotype turned up a few times. Its antigen remains unknown. TCRdb re-called the reads with MiXCR, one entry per CDR3 protein. The sample carries under 300,000 distinct CDR3 sequences, roughly a fifth recorded once. Trimming took 7 bases from V and 4 from J; bases not matched to a gene: 7. The CDR3 has 14 residues. The sample here was cultured PBMCs, taken from culture after CMV antigen stimulation. The chain uses TRBV12-3 or TRBV12-4 and TRBJ2-4, with 7 positions matching TRBD1. The TCR originated in a human donor in good health (CMV status not recorded). Some clones in this sample may be carry-over from other donors' samples. Here the CDR3 DNA reads TGTGCCAGCAATAGAGACAGGGAAAAAAACATTCAGTACTTC. Translated, it gives CASNRDREKNIQYF.